This TCR beta chain was sequenced in a study of early stage breast cancer tumors. Study outcomes and limitations: Tumors had roughly 2.3-fold higher T cell density and higher clonality than adjacent normal breast tissue.

Libraries were prepared by immunoSEQ multiplex PCR; TCRdb keeps only in-frame clonotypes and omits some of them. The table includes about 31,000 clones, around 67% detected once. This clone was recorded once. Its antigen is unidentified. CDR3 length equals 15 residues. CDR1 is LGHNA and CDR2 is YNFKEQ in the germline V gene. V dropped 4 bases and J dropped 2 bases, with 13 bases sitting between them. The chain has TRBV4-2 and TRBJ2-3; a possible D gene is TRBD2 (6 bases). The sequence came from a person between 30 and 45 years old with breast cancer. Sample: breast tumor tissue. This CDR3 reads CASSPRDSDTDTQYF. The CDR3 DNA reads TGTGCCAGCAGCCCCCGGGACTCAGACACAGATACGCAGTATTTT.